This is a list of T cell receptor beta chains from one sample in a study of shared clonotypes between healthy human individuals. TCRdb's copy holds only in-frame clones and misses some; the assay was immunoSEQ multiplex PCR. The sample lists about 2,100,000 clones, 85% to 95% occurring once. Specimen: naive CD8+ T cells from PBMCs. The receptors stem from a man younger than 35 in good health. Some clones in this sample may be carry-over from other donors' samples. Both conserved end residues are part of each CDR3. D genes are given only for firm matches. Only part of the rows carry a size: once, few, many, or a class if the clone is expanded.

clone size: NA
J gene: TRBJ2-7
V gene: TRBV5-1
D gene: TRBD1
CDR3 length: 14
CDR3 DNA: TGCGCCAGCAGCTTGGGAACAGGGGGACGGGAGCAGTACTTC
CDR3 protein: CASSLGTGGREQYF

clone size: once
J gene: TRBJ2-7
V gene: TRBV27
D gene: NA
CDR3 length: 13
CDR3 DNA: TGTGCCAGCAGGGTCGGGGGCTCCTACGAGCAGTACTTC
CDR3 protein: CASRVGGSYEQYF

clone size: NA
J gene: TRBJ2-1
V gene: TRBV11-2
D gene: NA
CDR3 length: 16
CDR3 DNA: TGTGCCAGCAGCTTAGGTGCTGGGCAGGGCTTCGATGAGCAGTTCTTC
CDR3 protein: CASSLGAGQGFDEQFF

clone size: NA
J gene: TRBJ2-1
V gene: TRBV2
D gene: NA
CDR3 length: 17
CDR3 DNA: TGTGCCAGCAGTGAAGGACCTGGACTAAACTCCTACAATGAGCAGTTCTTC
CDR3 protein: CASSEGPGLNSYNEQFF

clone size: NA
J gene: TRBJ2-1
V gene: TRBV27
D gene: NA
CDR3 length: 11
CDR3 DNA: TGTGCCAGCAGTTCCGGGCGGGAGCAGTTCTTC
CDR3 protein: CASSSGREQFF

clone size: NA
J gene: TRBJ2-7
V gene: TRBV7-3
D gene: NA
CDR3 length: 13
CDR3 DNA: TGTGCCAGCAGCTTAACCGACGGATACGAGCAGTACTTC
CDR3 protein: CASSLTDGYEQYF

clone size: few
J gene: TRBJ2-1
V gene: TRBV6-5
D gene: NA
CDR3 length: 15
CDR3 DNA: TGTGCCAGCAGGATAGGACAGAGCTCCTACAATGAGCAGTTCTTC
CDR3 protein: CASRIGQSSYNEQFF

clone size: NA
J gene: TRBJ1-5
V gene: TRBV27
D gene: NA
CDR3 length: 15
CDR3 DNA: TGTGCCAGCAGTTTATACCGGGCCGGCAATCAGCCCCAGCATTTT
CDR3 protein: CASSLYRAGNQPQHF

clone size: NA
J gene: TRBJ2-1
V gene: TRBV19
D gene: TRBD1
CDR3 length: 15
CDR3 DNA: TGTGCCAGTAGTGACGAGGGGACAGCATACAATGAGCAGTTCTTC
CDR3 protein: CASSDEGTAYNEQFF

clone size: NA
J gene: TRBJ2-2
V gene: TRBV11-3
D gene: NA
CDR3 length: 14
CDR3 DNA: TGTGCCAGCAGCCCAAGGACCGGAACCGGGGAGCTGTTTTTT
CDR3 protein: CASSPRTGTGELFF

clone size: NA
J gene: TRBJ2-3
V gene: TRBV27
D gene: TRBD2
CDR3 length: 12
CDR3 DNA: TGTGCCAGCAGTCCGCGACTAGCGGGACTGTATTTT
CDR3 protein: CASSPRLAGLYF

clone size: NA
J gene: TRBJ2-5
V gene: TRBV9
D gene: TRBD1
CDR3 length: 13
CDR3 DNA: TGTGCCAGCAGCGTAGGGGACAGAGAGACCCAGTACTTC
CDR3 protein: CASSVGDRETQYF

clone size: NA
J gene: TRBJ2-7
V gene: TRBV14
D gene: NA
CDR3 length: 14
CDR3 DNA: TGTGCCAGCAGCCCCGGGACAAATATCCACGAGCAGTACTTC
CDR3 protein: CASSPGTNIHEQYF

clone size: NA
J gene: TRBJ1-4
V gene: TRBV7-6
D gene: NA
CDR3 length: 13
CDR3 DNA: TGTGCCAGCAGCTCAGCGAGAGGGGAAAAACTGTTTTTT
CDR3 protein: CASSSARGEKLFF